The T cell receptor (beta chain) under discussion was sequenced for a study of blood T cell repertoires in COVID-19. About the research overall: Material from acute and convalescent COVID-19 was sourced from the United States, Italy and Spain. The analysed material was cDNA or gDNA that came from T cells, B-cell-depleted T cells, or PBMCs.

Per the study methods: The assay estimated nucleated cells by amplifying reference gene primers. The method was immunoSEQ multiplex PCR; TCRdb's version includes in-frame clones alone and lacks a portion of them. V and J calls plus clone size are reproduced from that table; the DNA served to infer D and trimming. The profile shows under 45,000 clones, about four fifths of them singletons. J gave up 6 bases and V 4 bases, and 6 bases lay outside the gene matches. Germline-derived CDR1 and CDR2 are LNHDA and SQIVND (reference sequence). The CDR3 is made up of 14 amino acids. The sequencing input was peripheral blood. The TCR was taken from a woman aged 80 or over with active or convalescent COVID-19. V and J are TRBV19 and TRBJ2-7, with TRBD1 matching 10 bases. CDR3 sequence: CASSTGTGDLEQYF. CDR3 sequence (DNA): TGTGCCAGTAGTACCGGGACAGGGGATCTCGAGCAGTACTTC.